Following are 21 T cell receptor beta chains from one sample sequenced in a study of glioma-infiltrating T cells. The iRepertoire nested amplicon-rescue multiplex PCR amplified TCR alpha and beta CDR3s from RNA. Each CDR3 protein gets one entry after TCRdb re-called the multiplex PCR reads with MiXCR. In the table there are 400,000 or so distinct CDR3 sequences, 41% of which are singletons. Sequencing was carried out using glioma tissue, nonneoplastic brain tissue, or PBMCs (not recorded which). The origin of the receptors is a human donor with low-grade glioma or glioblastoma, undergoing nonglioma brain surgery, or in good health (not recorded which).

V gene TRBV12-3 or TRBV12-4 combines with J gene TRBJ2-2, with 8 bases that match TRBD2. With 6 bases clipped from V and 7 bases from J, the junction kept 13 bases outside the gene matches. There are 16 residues in the CDR3. This CDR3 reads CASSSHDSGSGGELFF. Here the CDR3 DNA reads TGTGCCAGCAGCTCTCACGACAGCGGGAGTGGCGGGGAGCTGTTTTTT.

As concerns this clonotype: Here the CDR3 omits its conserved ending phenylalanine or tryptophan, so a read error is the likely source. V is TRBV20-1 and J is TRBJ2-1; D is uncertain. The CDR3 length is 15 residues. Trimming took 5 bases from V and 1 from J, leaving 15 bases between them. From germline, CDR1 is DFQATT and CDR2 SNEGSKA (reference sequence). The CDR3 region has the DNA TGCAGTGCTGCCTGGACCCCTCGATCCTACAATGAGCAGTTCTCC. As protein: CSAAWTPRSYNEQFS.

This chain joins TRBV6-2 or TRBV6-3 and TRBJ2-3; TRBD2 matches 8 bases. The germline V gene has CDR1 MNHEY and CDR2 SVGEGT. Losses at the gene ends were 6 bases for V and 8 bases for J; bases not matched to a gene: 13. The CDR3 sequence is 15 residues long. The CDR3 coding sequence is TGTGCCAGCAGCCCACTAGCGGCCAGCACTGGTACGCAGTATTTT. Its translation is CASSPLAASTGTQYF.

This clonotype was found a few times. Here the CDR3 reads CASSLDAVGYTF. The CDR3 nucleotides are TGTGCCAGCAGCTTAGATGCGGTCGGCTACACCTTC. The V call is TRBV7-9, the J call TRBJ1-2; D is unclear. V was clipped by 1 base and J by 8 bases, with 8 bases between them. The CDR3 totals 12 residues. Germline V gene data show CDR1 as SEHNR and CDR2 as FQNEAQ (reference sequence).

The J gene is TRBJ2-3, the V gene TRBV4-1, with D possibly TRBD2 on 6 matching bases. There are 18 residues in the CDR3. From germline, CDR1 is MGHRA and CDR2 YSYEKL. V lost 1 base and J 1 base, leaving 18 bases between the germline ends. CDR3 coding DNA: TGCGCCAGCAGCCAAGTGCCCCCGTCGGGAGTTGGCACAGATACGCAGTATTTT. Residues: CASSQVPPSGVGTDTQYF.

With respect to this clonotype: An end of the junction does not agree with germline; a read error may underlie this. The chain is built from TRBV5-8 and TRBJ2-7; D is perhaps TRBD1 (5 bases). This CDR3 comprises 12 residues. CDR1 is SGHTS, CDR2 YDEGEE, per germline. CDR3 coding DNA: TGTGCCAGCAGCTTGGGGGGCTTCGAGCAGTCATTC. Amino acids: CASSLGGFEQSF.

CDR3 in amino acids: CASSLDGREGRDEQFF. The CDR3 coding sequence is TGTGCCAGCAGCTTAGATGGCCGGGAGGGCCGAGATGAGCAGTTCTTC. The V gene is TRBV11-2, the J gene TRBJ2-5; 8 bases align to TRBD2. TRBJ2-1 matches the DNA end more closely, so the J call is doubtful. This CDR3 is 16 amino acids long. Germline V gives CDR1 SGHAT, CDR2 FQNNGV.

To note about this clonotype: A clone one base away is much larger, so this may be a read error. The chain carries TRBV27 and TRBJ2-3; D is uncertain. V was clipped by 3 bases and J by 9 bases, with 13 bases between them. There are 13 residues in the CDR3. The germline gives CDR1 MNHEY, CDR2 SMNVEV (reference sequence). This chain's CDR3 is CASSFERRETQYF. CDR3 in DNA: TGTGCCAGCAGTTTCGAGCGCAGAGAGACGCAGTATTTT.

The CDR3 DNA is TGCAGTGCCTTTCGGCTTGGCTCTAGCCAGGAGACCCAGTACTTC. It is translated as CSAFRLGSSQETQYF. This chain uses TRBV20-1 with TRBJ2-5; perhaps TRBD2 as D (5 bases). The CDR3 contains 15 residues. Germline loops: CDR1 DFQATT, CDR2 SNEGSKA (reference sequence). Trimming stripped 6 bases from V and 5 bases from J, with 22 bases between.

This clonotype was observed at least ten times. V and J are TRBV20-1 and TRBJ1-1; D is possibly TRBD1 (6 bases). The length of the CDR3 is 12 residues. V shed 5 bases and J shed 4 bases, with 11 bases lying between them. CDR1 is DFQATT, CDR2 SNEGSKA, per germline (reference sequence). CDR3 nucleotides: TGCAGTGCTGAAAGAGGGGGCACTGAAGCTTTCTTT. Its translation: CSAERGGTEAFF.

Many counts were recorded for this clonotype. The V and J genes are TRBV28 and TRBJ1-1, with no clear D. Trimming left V 4 bases short and J 12 bases short, with 9 bases between. The length of the CDR3 is 10 residues. Germline V gives CDR1 MDHEN, CDR2 SYDVKM. CDR3 loop: CASSYGDTFF. CDR3 coding DNA: TGTGCCAGCAGTTACGGGGATACTTTCTTT.

The V and J genes are TRBV28 and TRBJ2-1; D is possibly TRBD1 (6 bases). The CDR3 has 13 amino acids. CDR1 and CDR2 (germline): MDHEN, SYDVKM. The CDR3 reads CAGSGQSYNEQFF. The CDR3 nucleotides read TGTGCTGGCAGTGGACAGTCCTACAATGAGCAGTTCTTC.

The table lists this clonotype with a count of one. In this CDR3 the conserved last residue, phenylalanine or tryptophan, is missing, so a read error is likely. The V gene is TRBV6-7, the J gene TRBJ2-7, with no clear D. TRBV6-7 qualifies as an ORF whose function is uncertain. The CDR3 has 10 amino acids. V was clipped by 7 bases and J by 9 bases, with 10 bases between them. The CDR3 reads CASIGFMQYL. The DNA for the CDR3 is TGTGCCAGCATCGGGTTTATGCAGTACCTC.

Worth noting for this clonotype: A read error may explain this, as a much larger clone is one base away. The J gene is TRBJ1-2, the V gene TRBV6-9; D unclear. The CDR3 loop spans 13 amino acids. Germline loops: CDR1 MNHGY, CDR2 SVAAGI. The germline V and J ends were trimmed by 3 bases and 7 bases, with 12 bases remaining between them. Here the CDR3 reads CASSYHRAVGYTF. In DNA form, the CDR3 reads TGTGCCAGCAGTTACCATCGGGCAGTTGGCTACACCTTC.

Of note for this clonotype: This clone may be a read error of a much larger clone one base away. The chain's CDR3 is CASGLLNTGELFF. CDR3 nucleotides: TGTGCCAGCGGTTTACTCAACACCGGGGAGCTGTTTTTT. The chain uses TRBV27 and TRBJ2-2; no reliable D call. CDR3 length: 13 amino acids. Per the germline V gene, CDR1 is MNHEY and CDR2 is SMNVEV (reference sequence).

The chain carries TRBV2 and TRBJ1-4; D gene uncertain. The CDR3 loop spans 12 amino acids. The germline gives CDR1 SNHLY, CDR2 FYNNEI. V was trimmed by 0 bases and J by 7 bases, leaving 3 bases between them. The CDR3 nucleotides read TGTGCCAGCAGTGAAGCCTTTGAAAAACTGTTTTTT. It encodes CASSEAFEKLFF.

V and J are TRBV20-1 and TRBJ2-5; the match to TRBD1 covers 9 bases. This CDR3 spans 16 amino acids. The V and J ends lost 0 bases and 4 bases, in that order; junction bases with no gene match: 9. Germline CDR1 is DFQATT and CDR2 is SNEGSKA (reference sequence). The DNA of the CDR3 is TGCAGTGCTAGAGATCTAGTCGGGACAGGGAGAGAGACCCAGTACTTC. Its translation: CSARDLVGTGRETQYF.

This clonotype has only a few counts. This chain connects TRBV25-1 to TRBJ2-1; the match to TRBD1 covers 8 bases. This CDR3 has 17 residues. The V segment lost 6 bases and the J segment 5 bases; nucleotides outside the gene matches: 15. Germline-derived CDR1 and CDR2 are MGHDK and SYGVNS. Here the CDR3 DNA reads TGTGCCAGCAGCTCGAAACGGCGACAGGGGCCCAACAATGAGCAGTTCTTC. Translated, it gives CASSSKRRQGPNNEQFF.

As concerns this clonotype: A much larger clone differs from this one at a single base, so this may be a read error. The CDR3 coding sequence is TGTGCCAGCAGCATTGGACTAGCGGTAGTGAGTGAGCAGTTCTTC. Amino acids: CASSIGLAVVSEQFF. The rearrangement uses TRBV6-1 and TRBJ2-1; 10 bases map to TRBD2. This CDR3 is 15 amino acids long. V lost 6 bases and J lost 9; bases outside the gene matches: 11. Germline CDR1 MNHNS, CDR2 SASEGT.

This clonotype was recorded a few times. V usage is TRBV4-3 and J usage is TRBJ2-7; D gene ambiguous. Germline CDR1 is LGHNA and CDR2 is YSLEER. V lost 6 bases and J lost 3, with 15 bases in between. The CDR3 loop spans 14 amino acids. Written as DNA, the CDR3 is TGCGCCAGCAGTAGTGGAGTGAGTAGCTACGAGCAGTACTTC. This gives the protein CASSSGVSSYEQYF.

The chain carries TRBV7-9 and TRBJ2-5; 12 nucleotides agree with TRBD2. Germline CDR1 and CDR2: SEHNR and FQNEAQ (reference sequence). This CDR3 comprises 16 residues. V lost 3 bases, J lost 3 bases, and 5 bases stayed unmatched. The CDR3 region is CASSFPRLAGEETQYF. As DNA, the CDR3 is TGTGCCAGCAGCTTTCCAAGACTAGCGGGAGAAGAGACCCAGTACTTC. Variable domain in full (rest from reference TRBV7-9 and TRBJ2-5): DTGVSQNPRHKITKRGQNVTFRCDPISEHNRLYWYRQTLGQGPEFLTYFQNEAQLEKSRLLSDRFSAERPKGSFSTLEIQRTEQGDSAMYLCASSFPRLAGEETQYFGPGTRLLVL.